Below are 27 T cell receptor beta chains sequenced from a single sample in a study of T cells in tuberculosis. Clones were read by immunoSEQ multiplex PCR, and TCRdb kept only the in-frame ones, dropping some. The sample has 85,000 to 90,000 clones, roughly 90% seen once. Sorting used thawed, overnight-rested PBMC stained with anti-CD3, a viability dye and GMM-loaded CD1B tetramer. C32 glucose monomycolate from Rhodococcus equi was loaded onto the CD1B tetramers. The sequenced sample was CD1b-GMM tetramer-negative cells sorted from PBMCs. The receptor source for this set is an adult woman with latent tuberculosis.

DNA of the CDR3: TGTGCCAGCAGCTTTCGATCGGGACTGAACAATGAGCAGTTCTTC. This encodes CASSFRSGLNNEQFF. This sequence joins TRBV6-5 and TRBJ2-1; perhaps TRBD2 as D (6 bases). The CDR3 is 15 amino acids. The germline V and J ends were trimmed by 6 bases and 5 bases, with 17 bases remaining between them. CDR1 and CDR2 from the germline V gene are MNHEY and SVGAGI.

The J gene is TRBJ2-3, the V gene TRBV30, with 12 bases lining up with TRBD2. CDR3 length: 14 residues. Germline V lookup: CDR1 GTSNPN, CDR2 SVGIG (reference sequence). The V segment lost 5 bases and the J segment 5 bases; nucleotides outside the gene matches: 5. CDR3 nucleotides: TGTGCCTGGGACCTAGCGGGGGGGCGAGATACGCAGTATTTT. Translated, it gives CAWDLAGGRDTQYF.

This rearrangement joins TRBV29-1 to TRBJ2-1, with 7 bases matching TRBD2. CDR3 length: 15 residues. The V gene's germline CDR1 is SQVTM and CDR2 ANQGSEA. V shed 3 bases, J shed 7 bases, and the junction held 12 bases outside the gene matches. The CDR3 region has the DNA TGCAGCGTTGAGATCGGGGGGAGGGCTTGGAATGAGCAGTTCTTC. It translates to CSVEIGGRAWNEQFF.

The chain links TRBV14 to TRBJ2-2; TRBD1 might be the D (5 bases). There are 15 residues in the CDR3. From germline, CDR1 is SGHDN and CDR2 FVKESK. The V gene lost 1 base and the J gene lost 4 bases, with 10 bases spanning the gap. The CDR3 sequence is CASSQVAGSTGELFF. The CDR3 DNA reads as TGTGCCAGCAGCCAAGTTGCAGGGTCCACCGGGGAGCTGTTTTTT.

This chain joins TRBV19 and TRBJ1-1; maybe TRBD1 (5 bases). V was cut by 6 bases and J by 2 bases, with 16 bases left in between. Germline CDR1 is LNHDA and CDR2 is SQIVND (reference sequence). The CDR3 totals 15 residues. CDR3 protein: CASSRKSQGNTEAFF. In DNA form, the CDR3 reads TGTGCCAGTAGCAGAAAAAGCCAGGGCAACACTGAAGCTTTCTTT.

The CDR3: CSVNTGYGYTF. The CDR3 nucleotides are TGCAGCGTTAATACCGGGTATGGCTACACCTTC. The chain combines TRBV29-1 with TRBJ1-2; D remains unclear. Between the trimmed V and J ends, which lost 5 bases and 5 bases, there was a span of 9 bases. Germline V gene sequence: CDR1 SQVTM, CDR2 ANQGSEA. CDR3 length: 11 residues.

This chain joins TRBV7-3 and TRBJ2-7; D is possibly TRBD1 (6 bases). Germline loops: CDR1 SGHTA, CDR2 FQGTGA. The CDR3 runs 18 residues. The V end was cut by 0 bases, the J end by 4 bases, with 22 bases between. The CDR3: CASSLTLPIGTLHYEQYV. Written as DNA, the CDR3 is TGTGCCAGCAGCTTAACGCTCCCCATTGGGACACTTCATTACGAGCAGTACGTC.

The rearrangement links TRBV2 to TRBJ1-5; 7 positions agree with TRBD1. The length of the CDR3 is 16 residues. The germline gives CDR1 SNHLY, CDR2 FYNNEI. With V trimmed by 4 bases and J by 4 bases, 10 bases remained unmatched. The CDR3 DNA is TGTGCCAGCAGTGCTTACCACAGGGGAACTAATCAGCCCCAGCATTTT. The encoded protein is CASSAYHRGTNQPQHF. The full variable domain, with the rest looked up from reference TRBV2 and TRBJ1-5, is EPEVTQTPSHQVTQMGQEVILRCVPISNHLYFYWYRQILGQKVEFLVSFYNNEISEKSEIFDDQFSVERPDGSNFTLKIRSTKLEDSAMYFCASSAYHRGTNQPQHFGDGTRLSIL.

V and J are TRBV15 and TRBJ2-3; TRBD2 might be the D (5 bases). The germline CDR1 and CDR2 sequences are LNHNV and YYDKDF (reference sequence). There are 15 residues in the CDR3. Trimming shortened V by 5 bases and J by 7 bases, and 19 bases separated the two germline ends. This chain's CDR3 is CATSQSGYRVNTQYF. DNA for the CDR3: TGTGCCACCAGCCAGTCGGGGTATAGGGTGAATACGCAGTATTTT.

The chain carries TRBV28 and TRBJ1-2, with 9 bases matching TRBD1. Germline V lookup: CDR1 MDHEN, CDR2 SYDVKM. The CDR3 has 18 amino acids. V shed 8 bases, J shed 0 bases, and the junction held 16 bases outside the gene matches. CDR3 residues: CASRNMLGQGIANYGYTF. The CDR3 nucleotides read TGTGCCAGCCGTAACATGCTAGGACAGGGGATAGCTAACTATGGCTACACCTTC.

With regard to this clone: The identical CDR3 is also encoded by other nucleotide sequences in the sample. The J gene is TRBJ1-5, the V gene TRBV19; 8 bases align to TRBD1. Germline loops: CDR1 LNHDA, CDR2 SQIVND (reference sequence). The CDR3 loop spans 14 amino acids. The junction had 5 bases not matched to a gene; V was cut back by 6 bases and J by 4 bases. This CDR3 reads CASSPGGGNQPQHF. The CDR3 coding sequence is TGTGCCAGTAGCCCAGGGGGCGGAAATCAGCCCCAGCATTTT. Based on the CDR3 plus reference TRBV19 and TRBJ1-5, the full variable domain is DGGITQSPKYLFRKEGQNVTLSCEQNLNHDAMYWYRQDPGQGLRLIYYSQIVNDFQKGDIAEGYSVSREKKESFPLTVTSAQKNPTAFYLCASSPGGGNQPQHFGDGTRLSIL.

This chain links TRBV2 with TRBJ2-2; maybe TRBD2 (6 bases). Trimming removed 3 bases from V and 6 bases from J, with 11 bases in between. The germline V gene encodes CDR1 SNHLY and CDR2 FYNNEI. This CDR3 region has 14 residues. The CDR3 reads CASSDPAGAGELFF. Here the CDR3 DNA reads TGTGCCAGCAGTGATCCAGCGGGCGCCGGGGAGCTGTTTTTT.

CDR3 DNA: TGTGCCAGCAGCGTAGGAGCTTACAATGAGCAGTTCTTC. As protein: CASSVGAYNEQFF. V usage is TRBV9 and J usage is TRBJ2-1; D not resolved. The germline V gene encodes CDR1 SGDLS and CDR2 YYNGEE. The CDR3 runs 13 residues. V was clipped by 0 bases and J by 4 bases, with 5 bases between them.

This chain joins TRBV6-5 and TRBJ1-4; TRBD1 is a possible D gene (6 bases). V was pared by 6 bases and J by 4 bases, with 9 bases between. Germline V gives CDR1 MNHEY, CDR2 SVGAGI. The length of the CDR3 is 13 residues. The CDR3 loop is CASSRGRNEKLFF. For the CDR3, the DNA is TGTGCCAGCAGCAGGGGTCGTAATGAAAAACTGTTTTTT.

V usage is TRBV28 and J usage is TRBJ2-7; D not resolved. The CDR3 has 14 residues. V lost 4 bases, J lost 3 bases, and 13 bases lay in between. Germline V lookup: CDR1 MDHEN, CDR2 SYDVKM. The CDR3 nucleotides read TGTGCCAGCAGTTCCCCCCCACCAGGCTACGAGCAGTACGTC. It encodes CASSSPPPGYEQYV.

This chain connects TRBV19 to TRBJ2-1; 9 positions agree with TRBD1. The V gene's germline CDR1 is LNHDA and CDR2 SQIVND (reference sequence). V lost 7 bases to trimming and J lost 4 bases; unmatched junction nucleotides: 5. The CDR3 sequence is 14 residues long. DNA for the CDR3: TGTGCCAGTATGCCACAGGGGGCTTACAATGAGCAGTTCTTC. This codes for CASMPQGAYNEQFF.

Note on this clone: An end of the junction does not agree with germline; a read error may underlie this. Other DNA sequences in this specimen translate into the identical CDR3. The CDR3 reads CASREQTNSPLHF. CDR3 nucleotides: TGCGCCAGCAGGGAACAGACTAATTCCCCCCTCCACTTT. The V call is TRBV10-2, the J call TRBJ1-6; D gene uncertain. This CDR3 contains 13 residues. Germline V gene data show CDR1 as WSHSY and CDR2 as SAAADI.

The chain links TRBV6-6 to TRBJ1-3; D not certain. V was pared by 7 bases and J by 0 bases, with 13 bases between. The germline gives CDR1 MNHNY, CDR2 SVGAGI (reference sequence). The CDR3 runs 15 residues. Here the CDR3 DNA reads TGTGCCAGCACTCAGATTAGAGGCTCTGGAAACACCATATATTTT. This translates into CASTQIRGSGNTIYF.

The V and J genes are TRBV27 and TRBJ2-3; 9 bases map to TRBD2. Germline CDR1 and CDR2: MNHEY and SMNVEV (reference sequence). This CDR3 spans 13 amino acids. After removal of 4 bases from V and 12 bases from J, the junction contained 8 bases not matched to a gene. The CDR3 nucleotides read TGTGCCAGCAGTTCGAAAGGGACTAGCCCCCAGTATTTT. This gives the protein CASSSKGTSPQYF.

This clone appeared once. V gene TRBV5-4 combines with J gene TRBJ2-3; the D gene is possibly TRBD2 (6 bases). This CDR3 is 15 amino acids long. Germline V gene lookup returns CDR1 SGHNT and CDR2 YYREEE (reference sequence). Trimming removed 4 bases at V and 0 bases at J, with 12 bases between. The CDR3, as DNA: TGTGCCAGCAGCCCGAGCGGGTTTAGCACAGATACGCAGTATTTT. Translation: CASSPSGFSTDTQYF.

The chain recombines TRBV11-3 with TRBJ2-1, with 9 bases lining up with TRBD2. Trimming cost V 1 base and J 8 bases; bases outside gene matches: 3. The CDR3 runs to 14 residues. The germline V gene encodes CDR1 SGHNT and CDR2 YENEEA. The CDR3 bases are TGTGCCAGCAGCTTAGGGACTAGCGCATATGAGCAGTTCTTC. Amino acids: CASSLGTSAYEQFF.

The chain has TRBV6-6 and TRBJ2-5; TRBD1 matches 7 bases. The germline V gene encodes CDR1 MNHNY and CDR2 SVGAGI (reference sequence). The length of the CDR3 is 14 residues. V was clipped by 6 bases and J by 2 bases; unmatched bases: 6. CDR3 protein: CASSPGTVQETQYF. CDR3 nucleotide sequence: TGTGCCAGCAGCCCAGGGACAGTACAAGAGACCCAGTACTTC.

The chain recombines TRBV27 with TRBJ2-4; D not resolved. With 4 bases removed from V and 0 bases from J, the gap between germline ends came to 13 bases. The CDR3 length is 16 residues. Germline CDR1 is MNHEY and CDR2 is SMNVEV (reference sequence). As DNA, the CDR3 is TGTGCCAGCAGTTCCCCCGGGTCACTAGCCAAAAACATTCAGTACTTC. It encodes CASSSPGSLAKNIQYF.

The chain joins TRBV30 to TRBJ2-5; 11 nucleotides line up with TRBD2. The junction had 7 bases not matched to a gene; V was cut back by 3 bases and J by 4 bases. This CDR3 comprises 15 residues. Germline CDR1 is GTSNPN and CDR2 is SVGIG (reference sequence). The CDR3 region is CAWSRSGGAGETQYF. The CDR3 DNA is TGTGCCTGGAGCCGTAGCGGGGGGGCAGGAGAGACCCAGTACTTC.

This chain links TRBV7-9 with TRBJ1-1, with D possibly TRBD1 on 5 matching bases. The germline CDR1 and CDR2 sequences are SEHNR and FQNEAQ (reference sequence). V was pared by 6 bases and J by 6 bases, with 17 bases between. This CDR3 is built from 14 residues. The CDR3 coding sequence is TGTGCCAGCAGGATGTCGGGGGGTTCCGCTGAAGCTTTCTTT. This translates into CASRMSGGSAEAFF.

This rearrangement joins TRBV7-6 to TRBJ2-5; 12 bases align to TRBD2. Germline-derived CDR1 and CDR2 are SGHVS and FNYEAQ. V lost 5 bases to trimming and J lost 9 bases; unmatched junction nucleotides: 10. CDR3 length: 15 residues. The CDR3 protein is CASSTALAGGRAQYF. DNA of the CDR3: TGTGCCAGCAGCACAGCGCTAGCGGGGGGGCGGGCCCAGTACTTC.

The chain carries TRBV5-1 and TRBJ1-1; possible D gene TRBD1, 6 bases. With 4 bases removed from V and 6 bases from J, the gap between germline ends came to 16 bases. Germline lookup yields CDR1 SGHRS and CDR2 YFSETQ. The CDR3 runs 14 residues. The chain's CDR3 is CASSPQAYRAEAFF. The CDR3 nucleotides are TGCGCCAGCAGCCCCCAGGCCTACAGGGCTGAAGCTTTCTTT.